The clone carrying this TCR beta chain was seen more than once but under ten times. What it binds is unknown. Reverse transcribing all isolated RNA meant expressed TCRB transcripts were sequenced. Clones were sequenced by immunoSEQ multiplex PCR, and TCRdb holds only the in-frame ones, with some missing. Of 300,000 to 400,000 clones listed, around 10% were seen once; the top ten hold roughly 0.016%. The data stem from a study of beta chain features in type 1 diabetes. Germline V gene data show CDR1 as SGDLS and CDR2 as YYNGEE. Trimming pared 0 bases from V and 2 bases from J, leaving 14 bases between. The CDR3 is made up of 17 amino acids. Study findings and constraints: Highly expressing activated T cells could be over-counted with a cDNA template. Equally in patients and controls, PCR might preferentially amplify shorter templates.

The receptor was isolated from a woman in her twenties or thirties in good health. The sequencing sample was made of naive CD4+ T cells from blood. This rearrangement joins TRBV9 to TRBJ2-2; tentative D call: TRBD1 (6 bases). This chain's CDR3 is CASSVANRVDNTGELFF. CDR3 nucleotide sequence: TGTGCCAGCAGCGTAGCAAACAGGGTGGATAACACCGGGGAGCTGTTTTTT. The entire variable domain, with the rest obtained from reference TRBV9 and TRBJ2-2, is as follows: DSGVTQTPKHLITATGQRVTLRCSPRSGDLSVYWYQQSLDQGLQFLIQYYNGEERAKGNILERFSAQQFPDLHSELNLSSLELGDSALYFCASSVANRVDNTGELFFGEGSRLTVL.